This T cell receptor (beta chain) was captured by sequencing in a study of T cells in tuberculosis. Profiled with immunoSEQ multiplex PCR; TCRdb holds only in-frame clones, not every one. The table lists more than 20,000 clones, around 85% of them singletons, with about 16% in the top ten. The time point here: new active TB diagnosis, blood taken before or within 7 days of starting treatment. Patients were newly diagnosed, HIV-seronegative, and aged 18 or older. The CDR3 runs to 15 residues. The germline V gene encodes CDR1 LNHDA and CDR2 SQIVND (reference sequence). The V gene end was trimmed by 6 bases and the J gene end by 8 bases; junction bases not matched to a gene: 9.

Sequencing used PBMCs, obtained at tuberculosis diagnosis. The gene calls are TRBV19 and TRBJ2-3, with 12 bases lining up with TRBD2. This receptor was identified in an adult with tuberculosis. The CDR3 is CASRGLAGLNATQYF. The CDR3 DNA follows: TGTGCCAGTAGAGGACTAGCGGGACTCAATGCTACGCAGTATTTT. The full variable domain, its missing parts supplied by reference TRBV19 and TRBJ2-3, is DGGITQSPKYLFRKEGQNVTLSCEQNLNHDAMYWYRQDPGQGLRLIYYSQIVNDFQKGDIAEGYSVSREKKESFPLTVTSAQKNPTAFYLCASRGLAGLNATQYFGPGTRLTVL.